The clone carrying this T cell receptor (beta chain) was found a few times. Via MiXCR, TCRdb re-called the RT-PCR reads, giving one row per CDR3 protein. Seen here are about 540,000 distinct CDR3 sequences, less than 25% observed once, and the top ten hold around 2.8%. The record originates from a study of response to subunit inactivated influenza vaccine. V was trimmed by 3 bases and J by 3 bases, leaving 12 bases between them. Germline lookup yields CDR1 MDHEN and CDR2 SYDVKM. The CDR3 runs to 14 residues. This sample was shared with a second study, whose subject was T cells expressing NK-cell markers. That report notes: Generation of TCR beta cDNA was performed by 5'RACE template switching incorporating UMIs. Dominant NKG2C+ clonotypes were found to form about 1.0-7.5% of CD8+ T cells in about six donors.

This sample comprised CD4+ T cells sorted from PBMCs, obtained 12 days after vaccination. This sequence originates from a man over 45 who received an inactivated influenza vaccine. V gene TRBV28 combines with J gene TRBJ2-7; maybe TRBD2 (6 bases). The CDR3: CASSFIGGDYEQYF. CDR3 nucleotide sequence: TGTGCCAGCAGTTTTATCGGGGGAGACTACGAGCAGTACTTC.